This TCR beta chain was retrieved from a study of OX40 agonist ivuxolimab in advanced cancers. Study-wide findings and caveats: With doses of 0.1 to 3.0 mg/kg, CD4+ and CD8+ blood T cells had undergone clonal expansion by week 6.

The CDR3 covers 14 residues. Trimming stripped 2 bases from V and 3 bases from J, with 9 bases between. Per germline, CDR1 MNHNS and CDR2 SASEGT. In the case of this clone: The target antigen is unknown.

Here immunoSEQ multiplex PCR was the method, and the copy in TCRdb shows in-frame clones only, minus some. In the table there are roughly 64,000 clones, around 90% of which are singletons. The origin of this receptor is an adult with an advanced solid tumor such as melanoma, head and neck, liver or kidney cancer. The J gene is TRBJ2-3, the V gene TRBV6-1, with D tentatively TRBD1 or TRBD2 (7 bases each). Source: CD4+ or CD8+ T cells sorted from blood, taken in a trial of the OX40 agonist ivuxolimab. The chain's CDR3 is CASSEQGGTDTQYF. The CDR3 coding sequence is TGTGCCAGCAGTGAACAGGGGGGGACAGATACGCAGTATTTT.